Below, 23 T cell receptor beta chains from the same sample are listed, as sequenced in a study of graft-versus-host responses after intestinal transplantation. These receptors have no known antigen. The assay was immunoSEQ multiplex PCR, and TCRdb's table has in-frame clones only and misses some. There are about 70,000 clones in the sample; 84% occur only once, and 0.35% to 0.45% lies in the top ten. The sample in question was unstimulated CD4+ T cells sorted from spleen or lymph node cells, obtained before transplant. These receptor sequences come from a human donor who was the organ donor for an intestinal transplant.

As DNA, the CDR3 is TGTGCCAGCAGTTTACAGGATCAGCCCCAGCATTTT. The encoded protein is CASSLQDQPQHF. The V gene is TRBV28, the J gene TRBJ1-5; no clear D. The V end was cut by 2 bases, the J end by 5 bases, with 4 bases between. CDR3 length: 12 residues. Germline lookup yields CDR1 MDHEN and CDR2 SYDVKM.

The chain joins TRBV27 to TRBJ2-1; possibly TRBD1 for D (5 bases). This CDR3 region has 15 residues. V lost 2 bases to trimming and J lost 4 bases, with 12 bases between them. Germline V gene sequence: CDR1 MNHEY, CDR2 SMNVEV (reference sequence). DNA for the CDR3: TGTGCCAGCAGTTTAGGGGCCCTAGGGTACAATGAGCAGTTCTTC. As protein: CASSLGALGYNEQFF.

The genes are TRBV30 and TRBJ2-5; TRBD2 matches 7 bases. V shed 0 bases and J 10 bases; nucleotides not matched to a gene: 5. This CDR3 comprises 12 residues. Germline CDR1 is GTSNPN and CDR2 is SVGIG (reference sequence). This CDR3 reads CAWSVVPGGQYF. The CDR3 DNA sequence: TGTGCCTGGAGTGTAGTACCGGGGGGCCAGTACTTC.

The rearrangement uses TRBV10-3 and TRBJ2-3, with 7 bases matching TRBD1. Germline values: CDR1 ENHRY, CDR2 SYGVKD. The CDR3 has 16 residues. Trimming took 10 bases from V and 4 from J; bases not matched to a gene: 17. The CDR3 nucleotides read TGTGCCACGGTGACAGGGACGGGCCGCTACTCAGATACGCAGTATTTT. It yields the protein CATVTGTGRYSDTQYF.

The J gene is TRBJ2-2, the V gene TRBV18; D gene uncertain. The CDR3 covers 13 residues. The germline V gene encodes CDR1 KGHSH and CDR2 LQKENI. Trimming removed 0 bases at V and 9 bases at J, with 8 bases between. This CDR3 reads CASSPPNSWELFF. In nucleotides, the CDR3 is TGTGCCAGCTCACCACCAAACAGCTGGGAGCTGTTTTTT.

The chain employs TRBV5-1 and TRBJ1-4, with 9 nucleotides matching TRBD1. The V and J ends lost 2 bases and 6 bases, in that order; junction bases with no gene match: 5. Looked up from germline, CDR1 is SGHRS and CDR2 is YFSETQ. This CDR3 is 15 amino acids long. CDR3 DNA: TGCGCCAGCAGCTTTACCGGACAGGGGCATGAAAAACTGTTTTTT. Translation: CASSFTGQGHEKLFF.

The chain is built from TRBV2 and TRBJ2-3, with D possibly being TRBD1 (5 bases). Germline CDR1 SNHLY, CDR2 FYNNEI. CDR3 length: 14 residues. Trimming removed 8 bases at V and 1 base at J, with 13 bases between. CDR3 in DNA: TGTGCCAGCTCTGTACCCAGGGGCACAGATACGCAGTATTTT. Amino acid sequence: CASSVPRGTDTQYF.

The J gene is TRBJ2-5, the V gene TRBV9; 9 bases are a match to TRBD2. Germline lookup yields CDR1 SGDLS and CDR2 YYNGEE. The CDR3 spans 14 residues. V was pared by 0 bases and J by 3 bases, with 0 bases of the junction left unmatched. CDR3 sequence (DNA): TGTGCCAGCAGCGTAGGACTAGCGGAAGAGACCCAGTACTTC. This translates into CASSVGLAEETQYF.

The J gene is TRBJ2-2, the V gene TRBV7-3; a possible D gene is TRBD2 (6 bases). V was clipped by 5 bases and J by 5 bases, with 15 bases between them. The CDR3 contains 15 residues. The germline gives CDR1 SGHTA, CDR2 FQGTGA. The CDR3 region is CASSPRGTSTGELFF. Written as DNA, the CDR3 is TGTGCCAGCAGCCCCCGGGGGACGTCTACCGGGGAGCTGTTTTTT.

J is TRBJ2-5 and V is TRBV20-1, with D uncertain. The V gene's germline CDR1 is DFQATT and CDR2 SNEGSKA (reference sequence). V gave up 5 bases and J gave up 9 bases, with 13 bases separating them. There are 11 residues in the CDR3. The CDR3 region has the DNA TGCAGTGCTCTCGATCTCCCGGCCCAGTACTTC. Translation: CSALDLPAQYF.

The chain combines TRBV10-1 with TRBJ1-5; D is uncertain. The CDR3 runs to 15 residues. Trimming took off 0 bases at V and 6 bases at J, with 12 bases between the two ends. CDR1 and CDR2 (germline): WNHNN, SYGVQD (reference sequence). CDR3 loop: CASSESGWAGQPQHF. The CDR3 bases are TGCGCCAGCAGTGAGTCGGGCTGGGCTGGTCAGCCCCAGCATTTT.

The chain links TRBV2 to TRBJ1-5, with D unclear. There are 13 residues in the CDR3. Trimming removed 6 bases at V and 7 bases at J, with 13 bases between. Germline CDR1 and CDR2: SNHLY and FYNNEI. The CDR3 region is CASRSDGEQPQHF. The DNA of the CDR3 is TGTGCCAGCAGATCCGACGGAGAACAGCCCCAGCATTTT.

This rearrangement joins TRBV6-1 to TRBJ1-4, with D uncertain. From germline, CDR1 is MNHNS and CDR2 SASEGT. The CDR3 is 11 residues long. V lost 10 bases to trimming and J lost 4 bases, with 7 bases between them. The CDR3: CAIQLNEKLFF. CDR3 nucleotide sequence: TGTGCCATCCAACTTAATGAAAAACTGTTTTTT.

V is TRBV9 and J is TRBJ2-7; the match to TRBD1 covers 10 bases. Germline V gene sequence: CDR1 SGDLS, CDR2 YYNGEE. After removal of 1 base from V and 7 bases from J, the junction contained 8 bases not matched to a gene. CDR3 length equals 15 residues. The CDR3 DNA sequence: TGTGCCAGCAGCGTACAACGACAGGGGGCTGAAGAGCAGTACGTC. Its protein product is CASSVQRQGAEEQYV.

V and J are TRBV5-4 and TRBJ1-4, with D unclear. The ends were cut back, 0 bases at V and 7 bases at J, with 10 bases in the middle. This CDR3 is built from 14 residues. The germline V gene encodes CDR1 SGHNT and CDR2 YYREEE (reference sequence). CDR3 in amino acids: CASSLGGFGEKLFF. CDR3 coding DNA: TGTGCCAGCAGCTTGGGAGGGTTTGGTGAAAAACTGTTTTTT.

J is TRBJ2-3 and V is TRBV18, with 10 bases matching TRBD1. This CDR3 contains 17 residues. V shed 1 base, J shed 1 base, and the junction held 5 bases outside the gene matches. Germline lookup yields CDR1 KGHSH and CDR2 LQKENI. This CDR3 is CASSPQKTGGGTDTQYF. The CDR3 DNA sequence: TGTGCCAGCTCACCACAGAAGACAGGGGGCGGCACAGATACGCAGTATTTT.

This clone turned up a few times. The V call is TRBV9, the J call TRBJ2-1, with 7 bases fitting TRBD1. This CDR3 comprises 15 residues. Trimming cost V 0 bases and J 4 bases; bases outside gene matches: 4. From germline, CDR1 is SGDLS and CDR2 YYNGEE. CDR3 amino acids: CASSVEGQIYNEQFF. The CDR3 bases are TGTGCCAGCAGCGTAGAGGGACAGATATACAATGAGCAGTTCTTC.

The chain joins TRBV9 to TRBJ2-1, with TRBD1 matching over 7 bases. This CDR3 has 15 amino acids. V lost 0 bases to trimming and J lost 4 bases; unmatched junction nucleotides: 4. Germline V gene data show CDR1 as SGDLS and CDR2 as YYNGEE. The CDR3 DNA sequence: TGTGCCAGCAGCGTAGAAGGGGGCCCGTACAATGAGCAGTTCTTC. This codes for CASSVEGGPYNEQFF.

This chain connects TRBV7-2 to TRBJ1-6; 10 nucleotides agree with TRBD1. The CDR3 consists of 14 residues. Trimming removed 5 bases from V and 10 bases from J; junction bases left unmatched: 5. Germline CDR1 is SGHTA and CDR2 is FQGNSA. CDR3 region: CASSDGQGVSPLHF. CDR3 nucleotides: TGTGCCAGCAGCGATGGACAGGGGGTCTCACCCCTCCACTTT.

In its sample, this clone was seen once. This sequence joins TRBV19 and TRBJ1-1; D may be TRBD1 (5 bases). The V and J ends lost 4 bases and 0 bases respectively, with 9 bases between them. Germline assignment: CDR1 LNHDA and CDR2 SQIVND (reference sequence). The CDR3 sequence is 14 residues long. The CDR3 DNA is TGTGCCAGTAGTAAACAGGCCATGAACACTGAAGCTTTCTTT. As protein: CASSKQAMNTEAFF.

The chain carries TRBV10-1 and TRBJ2-1, with D maybe TRBD2 (6 bases). Germline V gives CDR1 WNHNN, CDR2 SYGVQD (reference sequence). CDR3 length: 13 residues. V lost 2 bases and J 15 bases, leaving 17 bases between the germline ends. CDR3 coding DNA: TGCGCCAGCAGTGAGACGAGACTAGGTCTGCCGTTCTTC. Translating gives CASSETRLGLPFF.

The rearrangement links TRBV20-1 to TRBJ1-1, with 10 positions matching TRBD1. The V segment lost 6 bases and the J segment 7 bases; nucleotides outside the gene matches: 2. Germline-derived CDR1 and CDR2 are DFQATT and SNEGSKA (reference sequence). CDR3 length: 11 residues. In DNA, the CDR3 is TGCAGTGCCGGGACAGGGGTTGAAGCTTTCTTT. The encoded protein is CSAGTGVEAFF.

The chain carries TRBV10-2 and TRBJ1-4, with no clear D. Deletions cut 3 bases from V and 5 bases from J, with 7 bases between. The CDR3 spans 13 residues. Germline loops: CDR1 WSHSY, CDR2 SAAADI. The CDR3 reads CASSDSLNEKLFF. The DNA for the CDR3 is TGCGCCAGCAGTGACAGTTTAAATGAAAAACTGTTTTTT.